The subject of this entry is one TCR beta chain. The data belong to a study of somatic mutations in cytotoxic T cells in rheumatoid arthritis. This table comes from immunoSEQ multiplex PCR, and its TCRdb copy is limited to in-frame clones, with some not included. Among some 14,000 clones listed, roughly 87% were seen once. Material for sequencing was CD8+ T cells sorted from blood. This receptor was taken from an adult with rheumatoid arthritis.

CDR3 sequence reads: CASSLLTQGSNNEQFF. The CDR3 region has the DNA TGTGCCAGCAGTTTATTGACACAGGGGTCTAACAATGAGCAGTTCTTC. The chain combines TRBV28 with TRBJ2-1; 7 bases line up with TRBD1. The CDR3 length is 16 residues. J was trimmed by 5 bases and V by 1 base; bases with no gene match: 8. Per the germline V gene, CDR1 is MDHEN and CDR2 is SYDVKM.